Given below is one TCR beta chain in context. These data originate in a study of blood T cell repertoires in COVID-19. The method was immunoSEQ multiplex PCR; TCRdb's version includes in-frame clones alone and lacks a portion of them. Counted here are tens of thousands of clones, roughly 84% occurring once; the ten biggest clones make up approximately 27%. This receptor was identified in a human donor in a cohort sampled during active COVID-19. Sequencing used peripheral blood.

CDR3 sequence (DNA): TGTGCCAGTAGTACCCGGACTAGCGGGGGGGCTAGGACCCAGTACTTC. Its translation is CASSTRTSGGARTQYF. The chain uses TRBV19 and TRBJ2-5; TRBD2 aligns across 15 bases. This CDR3 comprises 16 residues. Germline-derived CDR1 and CDR2 are LNHDA and SQIVND (reference sequence). The J segment lost 7 bases and the V segment lost 4 bases, leaving 7 bases of the junction unmatched.